This TCR beta chain was retrieved from a study of cytomegalovirus exposure and HLA in healthy donors. Profiled with immunoSEQ multiplex PCR; TCRdb holds only in-frame clones, not every one. The sample lists some 90,000 clones, roughly 87% occurring once. Germline V gives CDR1 SGHRS, CDR2 YFSETQ. The CDR3 is 16 residues long. After removal of 5 bases from V and 7 bases from J, the junction contained 10 bases not matched to a gene. The TCR was taken from a woman younger than 45 in good health and CMV-seronegative. The sample consisted of PBMCs. The genes are TRBV5-1 and TRBJ1-6; 9 bases are shared with TRBD1. CDR3 amino acids: CASSHQTGTGNSPLHF. The CDR3 coding sequence is TGCGCCAGCAGTCATCAAACCGGGACAGGGAATTCACCCCTCCACTTT.